One and the same sample provided the 28 T cell receptor beta chains below, sequenced in a study of T cell responses to AZD1222 COVID-19 vaccine. Profiled with immunoSEQ multiplex PCR; TCRdb holds only in-frame clones, not every one. The sample gives 30,000 to 50,000 clones, about 88% of which show up once; approximately 26% is in the top ten. The sample was peripheral blood, taken 28 days after the second dose of the MenACWY control vaccine. The receptors stem from an adult who received the MenACWY meningococcal vaccine as a control.

The genes are TRBV10-3 and TRBJ2-5; 9 bases match TRBD2. Germline CDR1 is ENHRY and CDR2 is SYGVKD. The V segment lost 3 bases and the J segment 10 bases; nucleotides outside the gene matches: 9. The CDR3 covers 14 residues. The CDR3 DNA sequence: TGTGCCATCAGTGAATCACTAGCGGGTAGCGGCCAGTACTTC. Translating it yields CAISESLAGSGQYF.

V and J are TRBV28 and TRBJ1-1; 7 nucleotides agree with TRBD1. This CDR3 region has 15 residues. CDR1 and CDR2 (germline): MDHEN, SYDVKM. V trimming: 1 base; J trimming: 2 bases; junction bases outside the gene matches: 4. CDR3: CASSLYRQGNTEAFF. CDR3 sequence (DNA): TGTGCCAGCAGTTTATATCGACAGGGCAACACTGAAGCTTTCTTT.

The CDR3 protein is CASSTGTWGVGTQYF. As DNA, the CDR3 is TGTGCCAGCAGTACTGGGACTTGGGGGGTTGGGACCCAGTACTTC. This chain connects TRBV6-2 or TRBV6-3 to TRBJ2-5, with TRBD2 as a possible D gene (6 bases). Between the trimmed V and J ends, which lost 5 bases and 7 bases, there was a span of 20 bases. Per the germline V gene, CDR1 is MNHEY and CDR2 is SVGEGT. The CDR3 covers 15 residues.

The J gene is TRBJ1-1, the V gene TRBV27; D perhaps matches TRBD1 (6 bases). Germline loops: CDR1 MNHEY, CDR2 SMNVEV (reference sequence). This CDR3 contains 15 residues. V lost 0 bases and J lost 4, with 12 bases in between. DNA of the CDR3: TGTGCCAGCAGTTTATCGAGGGGGATAAGCACTGAAGCTTTCTTT. Translated, it gives CASSLSRGISTEAFF.

The V call is TRBV7-2, the J call TRBJ2-3; D is perhaps TRBD1 (6 bases). This CDR3 is built from 14 residues. Germline V gene lookup returns CDR1 SGHTA and CDR2 FQGNSA. Trimming removed 5 bases at V and 0 bases at J, with 9 bases between. The CDR3 nucleotides are TGTGCCAGCAGCAAGGACAGTAGCACAGATACGCAGTATTTT. Protein: CASSKDSSTDTQYF.

The genes are TRBV20-1 and TRBJ1-1; possible D gene TRBD1, 5 bases. This CDR3 contains 9 residues. Germline assignment: CDR1 DFQATT and CDR2 SNEGSKA (reference sequence). Trimming pared 7 bases from V and 7 bases from J, leaving 7 bases between. Written as DNA, the CDR3 is TGCAGTGGAGGGGTTGAAGCTTTCTTT. It is translated as CSGGVEAFF.

This chain uses TRBV6-1 with TRBJ1-2; tentative D call: TRBD1 (5 bases). This CDR3 is built from 15 residues. Between the trimmed V and J ends, which lost 1 base and 3 bases, there was a span of 12 bases. Germline loops: CDR1 MNHNS, CDR2 SASEGT. In DNA, the CDR3 is TGTGCCAGCAGTGAAGAGGGGCAGGCCTACTATGGCTACACCTTC. Its protein is CASSEEGQAYYGYTF.

The gene calls are TRBV6-5 and TRBJ1-1; possibly TRBD1 for D (5 bases). In germline, CDR1 is MNHEY, CDR2 SVGAGI. V lost 8 bases to trimming and J lost 1 base, with 14 bases between them. The CDR3 is 14 amino acids. The CDR3 sequence: CASAAGTENTEAFF. In DNA form, the CDR3 reads TGTGCCAGCGCTGCCGGGACCGAGAACACTGAAGCTTTCTTT.

The chain recombines TRBV21-1 with TRBJ2-1; TRBD2, the table's D call, lacks a check against the DNA. TRBV21-1 is recorded as a pseudogene. The CDR3 is 18 amino acids. In nucleotides, the CDR3 is TGTGCCAGCAGCAAAGGGGCAGCCGGGACTCGCTCCTACAATGAGCAGTTCTTC. As protein: CASSKGAAGTRSYNEQFF.

The sample holds a few counts of this clone. V gene TRBV28 combines with J gene TRBJ1-2; tentatively, D is TRBD1 (5 bases). The CDR3 runs to 12 residues. The V end was cut by 5 bases, the J end by 3 bases, with 7 bases between. Germline V lookup: CDR1 MDHEN, CDR2 SYDVKM. Written as DNA, the CDR3 is TGTGCCAGCAGTGACAGTGACTATGGCTACACCTTC. Amino acids: CASSDSDYGYTF.

The chain recombines TRBV2 with TRBJ1-4; weak D call: TRBD1 (6 bases). The V and J ends lost 6 bases and 4 bases respectively, with 12 bases between them. From germline, CDR1 is SNHLY and CDR2 FYNNEI. This CDR3 region has 14 residues. CDR3 sequence: CASREGHFNEKLFF. For the CDR3, the DNA is TGTGCCAGCAGGGAGGGACACTTTAATGAAAAACTGTTTTTT. The full variable domain, with the rest looked up from reference TRBV2 and TRBJ1-4, is EPEVTQTPSHQVTQMGQEVILRCVPISNHLYFYWYRQILGQKVEFLVSFYNNEISEKSEIFDDQFSVERPDGSNFTLKIRSTKLEDSAMYFCASREGHFNEKLFFGSGTQLSVL.

The chain uses TRBV3-1 (or the pseudogene TRBV3-2) and TRBJ2-2, with TRBD2 matching over 7 bases. Germline V lookup: CDR1 LGHDT, CDR2 YNNKEL (reference sequence). J gave up 6 bases and V 3 bases, and 16 bases lay outside the gene matches. This CDR3 has 18 residues. CDR3 in DNA: TGTGCCAGCAGCCAGGGAGGGAGGTTTTATGTGGAGGCCGGGGAGCTGTTTTTT. It translates to CASSQGGRFYVEAGELFF.

This clone has just one count. This chain uses TRBV6-2 or TRBV6-3 with TRBJ2-7; the D is unclear. The CDR3 covers 12 residues. Deletions cut 6 bases from V and 6 bases from J, with 12 bases between. Per germline, CDR1 MNHEY and CDR2 SVGEGT. The CDR3 DNA sequence: TGTGCCAGCAGCCCCGCCGGGCTCGAGCAGTACTTC. Translation gives CASSPAGLEQYF.

The chain employs TRBV9 and TRBJ1-5, with a possible D match to TRBD1 (5 bases). Germline V gene lookup returns CDR1 SGDLS and CDR2 YYNGEE. The V and J ends lost 0 bases and 0 bases respectively, with 7 bases between them. CDR3 length: 15 residues. The chain's CDR3 is CASSVEGNSNQPQHF. CDR3 sequence (DNA): TGTGCCAGCAGCGTAGAGGGGAATAGCAATCAGCCCCAGCATTTT.

This clone appeared a few times. The chain joins TRBV9 to TRBJ2-7, with 8 bases fitting TRBD1. This CDR3 has 15 amino acids. V trimming: 0 bases; J trimming: 0 bases; junction bases outside the gene matches: 2. Germline values: CDR1 SGDLS, CDR2 YYNGEE. The CDR3: CASSVGTGSSYEQYF. CDR3 in DNA: TGTGCCAGCAGCGTAGGGACAGGGAGCTCCTACGAGCAGTACTTC. The entire variable domain, with the rest obtained from reference TRBV9 and TRBJ2-7, is as follows: DSGVTQTPKHLITATGQRVTLRCSPRSGDLSVYWYQQSLDQGLQFLIQYYNGEERAKGNILERFSAQQFPDLHSELNLSSLELGDSALYFCASSVGTGSSYEQYFGPGTRLTVT.

The genes are TRBV30 and TRBJ2-7; 9 bases agree with TRBD2. The germline gives CDR1 GTSNPN, CDR2 SVGIG (reference sequence). V gave up 3 bases and J gave up 3 bases; unmatched junction bases: 6. The CDR3 contains 14 residues. The CDR3 protein is CAWRGSGSHYEQYF. In DNA, the CDR3 is TGTGCCTGGAGGGGTAGCGGGAGTCACTACGAGCAGTACTTC.

The chain recombines TRBV10-2 with TRBJ1-1, with TRBD1 identical over 7 bases. The ends lost 8 bases at V and 1 base at J; junction bases unmatched: 16. Germline V gene data show CDR1 as WSHSY and CDR2 as SAAADI. This CDR3 is 17 amino acids long. The CDR3 nucleotides read TGCGCCAGCGCACGAATACAGGGGAAGATTGCGAACACTGAAGCTTTCTTT. This gives the protein CASARIQGKIANTEAFF.

The genes are TRBV5-1 and TRBJ2-1, with TRBD2 identical over 11 bases. This CDR3 has 17 amino acids. Germline CDR1 SGHRS, CDR2 YFSETQ. The junction had 10 bases not matched to a gene; V was cut back by 1 base and J by 7 bases. CDR3 sequence reads: CASSLRASGRIFNEQFF. The CDR3 DNA follows: TGCGCCAGCAGCTTGAGGGCTAGCGGGAGGATTTTTAATGAGCAGTTCTTC.

This clone has only a few counts. The V call is TRBV5-4, the J call TRBJ2-1; D may match TRBD1 or TRBD2 (5 bases each). This CDR3 has 13 residues. V was trimmed by 7 bases and J by 4 bases, leaving 12 bases between them. The germline V gene encodes CDR1 SGHNT and CDR2 YYREEE (reference sequence). DNA for the CDR3: TGTGCCAGCCTCTCGGGACGATACAATGAGCAGTTCTTC. It yields the protein CASLSGRYNEQFF.

The chain uses TRBV3-1 (or the pseudogene TRBV3-2) and TRBJ2-3; 13 bases fit TRBD2. The germline gives CDR1 LGHDT, CDR2 YNNKEL (reference sequence). V trimming: 4 bases; J trimming: 4 bases; junction bases outside the gene matches: 8. CDR3 length: 17 amino acids. The CDR3 here is CASSPRTSGSRPDTQYF. In nucleotides, the CDR3 is TGTGCCAGCAGCCCGAGGACTAGCGGGAGCCGTCCAGATACGCAGTATTTT.

A single count supports this clone. The CDR3 reads CASIHQGQLNQPQHF. CDR3 DNA: TGTGCCAGTATCCACCAGGGACAGCTTAATCAGCCCCAGCATTTT. The chain carries TRBV19 and TRBJ1-5, with TRBD1 matching 7 bases. CDR3 length: 15 amino acids. J lost 4 bases, V lost 7 bases, and 10 bases had no gene match. Germline CDR1 is LNHDA and CDR2 is SQIVND (reference sequence).

J is TRBJ2-3 and V is TRBV28; 9 bases match TRBD2. This CDR3 has 15 amino acids. Germline CDR1 and CDR2: MDHEN and SYDVKM. V lost 5 bases, J lost 2 bases, and 5 bases stayed unmatched. The CDR3 sequence is CASSGSGRNTDTQYF. The CDR3 DNA follows: TGTGCCAGCAGTGGTAGCGGGAGAAACACAGATACGCAGTATTTT.

CDR3 sequence (DNA): TGTGCCACCAGTGAGCTCGACAGGGGCGAAGAGACCCAGTACTTC. Its protein is CATSELDRGEETQYF. V is TRBV24-1 and J is TRBJ2-5; 8 positions match TRBD1. The CDR3 runs 15 residues. Germline V gene sequence: CDR1 KGHDR, CDR2 SFDVKD. The junction had 6 bases not matched to a gene; V was cut back by 4 bases and J by 3 bases.

V gene TRBV4-2 combines with J gene TRBJ2-7; 13 bases match TRBD2. The J segment lost 3 bases and the V segment lost 3 bases, leaving 2 bases of the junction unmatched. This CDR3 contains 15 residues. CDR1 and CDR2 (germline): LGHNA, YNFKEQ. DNA of the CDR3: TGTGCCAGCAGCCAGGGGACTAGCGGGGACTACGAGCAGTACTTC. Translation: CASSQGTSGDYEQYF.

The V call is TRBV10-1, the J call TRBJ2-1; 7 bases are shared with TRBD2. Germline assignment: CDR1 WNHNN and CDR2 SYGVQD (reference sequence). The CDR3 length is 15 residues. V lost 4 bases, J lost 4 bases, and 7 bases stayed unmatched. CDR3 nucleotides: TGCGCCAGCAGTGGAGGGGCTAGCGGTTACAATGAGCAGTTCTTC. Its protein is CASSGGASGYNEQFF.

V is TRBV25-1 and J is TRBJ2-3; possible D gene TRBD2, 6 bases. The CDR3 has 13 amino acids. CDR1 is MGHDK, CDR2 SYGVNS, per germline. The V gene lost 10 bases and the J gene lost 0 bases, with 11 bases spanning the gap. CDR3 coding DNA: TGTGCCACTAGCGTTACTAGCACAGATACGCAGTATTTT. Its translation: CATSVTSTDTQYF.

V gene TRBV12-3 or TRBV12-4 combines with J gene TRBJ2-7, with D perhaps TRBD1 or TRBD2 (5 bases each). V shed 3 bases and J shed 7 bases, with 10 bases lying between them. The CDR3 has 12 amino acids. CDR3 residues: CASSFGGWEQYF. DNA for the CDR3: TGTGCCAGCAGTTTTGGGGGTTGGGAGCAGTACTTC.

V usage is TRBV7-8 and J usage is TRBJ1-2; 7 positions match TRBD1. Germline values: CDR1 SGHVS, CDR2 FQNEAQ. The CDR3 has 15 amino acids. With V trimmed by 5 bases and J by 4 bases, 10 bases remained unmatched. The CDR3 reads CASSPRGGGVYGYTF. In DNA, the CDR3 is TGTGCCAGCAGCCCCAGGGGAGGGGGCGTCTATGGCTACACCTTC.